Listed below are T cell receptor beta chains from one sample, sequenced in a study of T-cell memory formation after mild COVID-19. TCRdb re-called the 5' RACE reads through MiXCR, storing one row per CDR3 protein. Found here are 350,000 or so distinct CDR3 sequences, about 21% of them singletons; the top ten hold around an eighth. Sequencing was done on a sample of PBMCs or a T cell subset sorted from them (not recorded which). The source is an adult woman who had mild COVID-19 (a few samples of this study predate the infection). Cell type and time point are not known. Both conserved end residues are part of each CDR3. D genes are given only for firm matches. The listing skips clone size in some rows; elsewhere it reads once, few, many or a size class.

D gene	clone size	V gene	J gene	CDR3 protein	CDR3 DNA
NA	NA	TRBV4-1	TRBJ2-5	CASSQGGTVGETQYF	TGCGCCAGCAGCCAAGGGGGGACGGTCGGGGAGACCCAGTACTTC
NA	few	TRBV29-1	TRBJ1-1	CSDLLRGGTEAFF	TGCAGCGACCTACTGCGGGGGGGTACTGAAGCTTTCTTT
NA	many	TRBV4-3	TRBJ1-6	CASSQDLRGGNSPLHF	TGCGCCAGCAGCCAAGATCTGAGGGGCGGGAATTCACCCCTCCACTTT
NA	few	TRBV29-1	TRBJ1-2	CSVEMPHGYTF	TGCAGCGTTGAGATGCCTCATGGCTACACCTTC
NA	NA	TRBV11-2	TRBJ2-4	CASSPRSIGKNIQYF	TGTGCCAGCTCCCCTAGGAGTATTGGCAAAAACATTCAGTACTTC
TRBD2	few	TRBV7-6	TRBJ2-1	CASSRLAGERQFF	TGTGCCAGCAGCCGACTAGCGGGAGAGAGGCAGTTCTTC
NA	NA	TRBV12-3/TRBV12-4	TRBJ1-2	CASSLAGGLSGYTF	TGTGCCAGCAGTTTAGCGGGGGGATTAAGTGGCTACACCTTC
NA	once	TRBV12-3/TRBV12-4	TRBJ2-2	CASSLQLTNTGELFF	TGTGCCAGCAGTTTACAGCTTACGAACACCGGGGAGCTGTTTTTT
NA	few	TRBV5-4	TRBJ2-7	CASSFTSEEYEQYF	TGTGCCAGCAGCTTTACATCCGAGGAGTACGAGCAGTACTTC
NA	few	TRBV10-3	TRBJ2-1	CAISEIARLEQFF	TGTGCCATCAGTGAGATAGCGCGCCTTGAGCAGTTCTTC
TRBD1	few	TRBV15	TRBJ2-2	CATSRGMTGGSGELFF	TGTGCCACCAGCAGAGGGATGACAGGGGGCAGCGGGGAGCTGTTTTTT
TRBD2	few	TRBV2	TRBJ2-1	CASSEARLAGGKEQFF	TGTGCCAGCAGTGAAGCGCGACTAGCGGGGGGTAAAGAGCAGTTCTTC
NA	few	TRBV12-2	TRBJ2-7	CANGMRYEQYF	TGTGCAAACGGGATGCGCTACGAGCAGTACTTC
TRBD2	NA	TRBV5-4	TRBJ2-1	CASSRGGPDNEQFF	TGTGCCAGCAGCCGGGGGGGCCCGGACAATGAGCAGTTCTTC
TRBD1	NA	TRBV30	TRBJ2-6	CAWVTGQGDSGANVLTF	TGTGCCTGGGTTACGGGACAGGGAGACTCTGGGGCCAACGTCCTGACTTTC
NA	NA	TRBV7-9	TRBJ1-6	CASSLGGTNSPLHF	TGTGCCAGCAGCTTGGGGGGGACTAATTCACCCCTCCACTTT
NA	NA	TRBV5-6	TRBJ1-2	CASSLGSTYGYTF	TGTGCCAGCAGCCTGGGGAGCACCTATGGCTACACCTTC
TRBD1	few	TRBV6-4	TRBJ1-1	CASSPGTGGLNEAFF	TGTGCCAGCAGTCCCGGGACAGGGGGACTAAATGAAGCTTTCTTT
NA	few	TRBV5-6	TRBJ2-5	CASSYVDRKETQYF	TGTGCCAGCAGCTACGTGGACAGAAAAGAGACCCAGTACTTC
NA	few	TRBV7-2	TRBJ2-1	CASSTAGYNEQFF	TGTGCCAGCAGTACTGCAGGGTACAATGAGCAGTTCTTC
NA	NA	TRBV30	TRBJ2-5	CASSDGNQETQYF	TGTGCCTCCTCAGACGGTAACCAAGAGACCCAGTACTTC
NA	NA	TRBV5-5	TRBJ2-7	CASSSAGTASYEQYF	TGTGCCAGCAGCTCGGCCGGGACCGCCTCCTACGAGCAGTACTTC
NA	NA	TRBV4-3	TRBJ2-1	CASSPSSDGEQFF	TGCGCCAGCAGCCCTTCTAGCGACGGTGAGCAGTTCTTC
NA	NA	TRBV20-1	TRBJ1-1	CSAGGRVDTEAFF	TGCAGTGCCGGGGGCAGGGTCGACACTGAAGCTTTCTTT
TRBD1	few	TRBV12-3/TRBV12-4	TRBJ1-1	CASKPTGMNTEAFF	TGTGCCAGCAAACCGACAGGGATGAACACTGAAGCTTTCTTT
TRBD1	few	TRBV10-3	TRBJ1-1	CAISERDSSEAFF	TGTGCCATCAGTGAGCGGGACAGCTCTGAAGCTTTCTTT
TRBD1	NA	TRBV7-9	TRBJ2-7	CASSLALGQNAYEQYF	TGTGCCAGCAGCTTAGCGCTGGGACAGAACGCCTACGAGCAGTACTTC
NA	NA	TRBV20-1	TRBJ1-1	CSASRDFTVTEAFF	TGCAGTGCTTCGCGCGACTTCACAGTCACTGAAGCTTTCTTT
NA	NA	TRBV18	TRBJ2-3	CASSPTPGSTDTQYF	TGTGCCAGCTCACCAACCCCTGGGTCCACAGATACGCAGTATTTT
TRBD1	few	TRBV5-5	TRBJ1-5	CASSADRTGAQPQHF	TGTGCCAGCAGCGCCGACCGGACAGGTGCCCAGCCCCAGCATTTT
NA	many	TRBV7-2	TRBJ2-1	CASSIRGANEQFF	TGTGCCAGCAGCATAAGGGGGGCCAATGAGCAGTTCTTC
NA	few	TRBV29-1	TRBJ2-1	CSPFRSEGNEQFF	TGCAGCCCCTTCCGGTCTGAGGGGAATGAGCAGTTCTTC
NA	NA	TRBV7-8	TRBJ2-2	CASSLGPGLGGELFF	TGTGCCAGCAGCTTAGGTCCGGGATTGGGCGGGGAGCTGTTTTTT
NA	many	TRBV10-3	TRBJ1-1	CAISEGALNTEAFF	TGTGCCATCAGTGAGGGAGCTTTGAACACTGAAGCTTTCTTT
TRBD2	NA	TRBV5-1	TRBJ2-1	CASSPPGLQRGWEEQFF	TGCGCCAGCAGCCCACCGGGACTACAGAGGGGCTGGGAGGAGCAGTTCTTC
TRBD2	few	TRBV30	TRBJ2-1	CAWSGLLAVEQFF	TGTGCCTGGAGTGGCCTTCTAGCGGTTGAGCAGTTCTTC
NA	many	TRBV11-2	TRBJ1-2	CASSLDWGYGYTF	TGTGCCAGCAGCTTAGATTGGGGCTATGGCTACACCTTC
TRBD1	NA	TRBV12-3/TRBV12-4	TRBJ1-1	CASSPRDREWNTEAFF	TGTGCCAGCAGTCCGCGGGACAGGGAATGGAACACTGAAGCTTTCTTT
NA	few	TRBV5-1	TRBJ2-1	CASSLDDNEQFF	TGCGCCAGCAGCTTGGACGACAATGAGCAGTTCTTC
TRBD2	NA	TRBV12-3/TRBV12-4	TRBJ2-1	CASRTSGGDGNEQFF	TGTGCCAGCAGGACTAGCGGGGGGGACGGGAATGAGCAGTTCTTC
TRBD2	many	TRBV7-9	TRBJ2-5	CASSLGTSGGQETQYF	TGTGCCAGCAGCTTAGGGACTAGCGGGGGCCAAGAGACCCAGTACTTC
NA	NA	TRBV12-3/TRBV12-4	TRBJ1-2	CASSRGTPRSGYTF	TGTGCCAGCAGTCGGGGGACGCCCCGGAGTGGCTACACCTTC
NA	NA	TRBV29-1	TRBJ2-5	CSVEEPRAPTQYF	TGCAGCGTTGAAGAGCCCCGCGCCCCGACCCAGTACTTC
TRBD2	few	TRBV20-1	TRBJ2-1	CSARDIAGVGNEQFF	TGCAGTGCTAGAGACATAGCGGGAGTCGGCAATGAGCAGTTCTTC
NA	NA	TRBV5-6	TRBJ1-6	CASSLGPPGLTLSYNSPLHF	TGTGCCAGCAGCTTGGGGCCTCCAGGGCTCACGCTCTCCTATAATTCACCCCTCCACTTT
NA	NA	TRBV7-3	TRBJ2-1	CASSLGWGDNEQFF	TGTGCCAGCAGCTTAGGTTGGGGGGACAATGAGCAGTTCTTC